The rows below give T cell receptor beta chains drawn from one sample of a study of cytotoxic CD8 clonotypes in ibrutinib-treated CLL. Produced via immunoSEQ multiplex PCR; TCRdb's table is partial and in-frame only. The sample lists about 22,000 clones, around 72% occurring once. Source: PBMCs, taken before ibrutinib treatment. Receptors were obtained from a human donor with chronic lymphocytic leukemia. Each CDR3 is given with its conserved first and last residue. D genes are given only for firm matches. Clone size, where shown, is once, few, many, or a class for clones that have expanded.

cdr3_length | d_call | clone_size | j_call | v_call | cdr3_nt | cdr3_aa
14 | TRBD2 | NA | TRBJ2-5 | TRBV11-1 | TGTGCCAGCAGCCCTGGACTAGTTGCAGAGACCCAGTACTTC | CASSPGLVAETQYF
14 | TRBD2 | NA | TRBJ2-3 | TRBV5-1 | TGCGCCAGCAGCTTACTAGCGTTTACGGATACGCAGTATTTT | CASSLLAFTDTQYF
14 | TRBD1 | NA | TRBJ1-2 | TRBV4-1 | TGCGCCAGCAGCTTACAGGGGGCGCAAAGTGGCTACACCTTC | CASSLQGAQSGYTF
11 | NA | NA | TRBJ1-1 | TRBV2 | TGTGCCAGCAGCTGGTACACTGAAGCTTTCTTT | CASSWYTEAFF
14 | TRBD1 | NA | TRBJ1-4 | TRBV19 | TGTGCCAGTAGACAAGACAGGGCTAATGAAAAACTGTTTTTT | CASRQDRANEKLFF
11 | NA | few | TRBJ1-1 | TRBV14 | TGTGCCAGCAGCCAAAACACTGAAGCTTTCTTT | CASSQNTEAFF
16 | TRBD1 | NA | TRBJ1-2 | TRBV7-9 | TGTGCCAGCAGCGCTTCCGGGACAGGGGTAGGGTATGGCTACACCTTC | CASSASGTGVGYGYTF
16 | TRBD1 | once | TRBJ1-4 | TRBV28 | TGTGCCAGCAGTTCCGGGACAGGGGGGGCTAATGAAAAACTGTTTTTT | CASSSGTGGANEKLFF
14 | NA | NA | TRBJ2-1 | TRBV5-6 | TGTGCCAGCAGCTTCAAGGGGGTCTACAATGAGCAGTTCTTC | CASSFKGVYNEQFF
18 | NA | few | TRBJ1-1 | TRBV5-1 | TGCGCCAGCAGCTTGGAGTACGGCAAACCCACTCGGGGCACTGAAGCTTTCTTT | CASSLEYGKPTRGTEAFF
15 | NA | NA | TRBJ2-3 | TRBV5-1 | TGCGCCAGCAGCTTGGAGGCGGCCGGAGTAGATACGCAGTATTTT | CASSLEAAGVDTQYF
15 | NA | once | TRBJ1-5 | TRBV6-1 | TGTGCCAGCAGTGAATGGGATGCGGGCAATCAGCCCCAGCATTTT | CASSEWDAGNQPQHF
19 | TRBD2 | NA | TRBJ2-6 | TRBV7-9 | TGTGCCAGCAGCCCCTATCCGCGCGGGAGTCGCTCTGGGGCCAACGTCCTGACTTTC | CASSPYPRGSRSGANVLTF
14 | NA | NA | TRBJ2-7 | TRBV6-6 | TGTGCCAGCAGTTACTCACTAGTCTCCTACGAGCAGTACTTC | CASSYSLVSYEQYF
16 | NA | NA | TRBJ2-7 | TRBV5-1 | TGCGCCAGCAGCTTGGGACACGTGCCCGGGTACTACGAGCAGTACTTC | CASSLGHVPGYYEQYF
14 | NA | large | TRBJ2-7 | TRBV28 | TGTGCCAGCACTTTCCACCGGGACTCCTACGAGCAGTACTTC | CASTFHRDSYEQYF
14 | NA | few | TRBJ1-4 | TRBV15 | TGTGCCACCAGCAGATTGGGGGGTGGGGAAAAACTGTTTTTT | CATSRLGGGEKLFF
15 | TRBD2 | NA | TRBJ2-1 | TRBV19 | TGTGCCAGTAAGGGTCTAAGCGGGAGATACAATGAGCAGTTCTTC | CASKGLSGRYNEQFF
15 | NA | NA | TRBJ1-3 | TRBV6-6 | TGTGCCAGCAGTTACTTCTCGAGCACTGGAAACACCATATATTTT | CASSYFSSTGNTIYF
11 | NA | NA | TRBJ2-5 | TRBV7-2 | TGTGCCAGCAGCCAGCGCCAGGCCCAGTACTTC | CASSQRQAQYF
14 | NA | NA | TRBJ1-2 | TRBV5-5 | TGTGCCAGCAGCTTGGCCGATACTAACTATGGCTACACCTTC | CASSLADTNYGYTF
17 | TRBD2 | NA | TRBJ2-7 | TRBV14 | TGTGCCAGCAGCCAAGAGATTCCGAGCGGGAGGCGTTACGAGCAGTACTTC | CASSQEIPSGRRYEQYF
15 | NA | NA | TRBJ1-2 | TRBV4-1 | TGCGCCAGCAGCCAAGATTCTCGGGGGAACTATGGCTACACCTTC | CASSQDSRGNYGYTF
13 | NA | medium-sized | TRBJ1-5 | TRBV27 | TGTGCCAGCAGTCTCACAACGGGGCAGCCCCAGCATTTT | CASSLTTGQPQHF
16 | NA | NA | TRBJ2-3 | TRBV11-2 | TGTGCCAGCAGCTTACTAGGCGGGGTAAGCACAGATACGCAGTATTTT | CASSLLGGVSTDTQYF
14 | NA | once | TRBJ2-2 | TRBV5-1 | TGCGCCAGCAGCTTGTTAGTAGACACCGGGGAGCTGTTTTTT | CASSLLVDTGELFF
12 | NA | NA | TRBJ2-2 | TRBV7-2 | TGTGCCAGCAGCCTCTACACCGGGGAGCTGTTTTTT | CASSLYTGELFF
15 | TRBD1 | NA | TRBJ2-1 | TRBV5-4 | TGTGCCAGCAGCTCCCGGGACAGGGGGAACGATGAGCAGTTCTTC | CASSSRDRGNDEQFF
14 | NA | NA | TRBJ1-1 | TRBV7-7 | TGTGCTAGCAGCCCCCTACAGGGTTGGACTGAAGCTTTCTTT | CASSPLQGWTEAFF
14 | TRBD1 | NA | TRBJ2-2 | TRBV25-1 | TGTGCCAGCGAAGACAGGGGGCCCACCGGGGAGCTGTTTTTT | CASEDRGPTGELFF
13 | NA | NA | TRBJ1-6 | TRBV6-5 | TGTGCCAGCAAAACCGGGTACTATTCACCCCTCCACTTT | CASKTGYYSPLHF
16 | NA | NA | TRBJ2-3 | TRBV28 | TGTGCCAGCAGTTTTAATTTCCTACCCTCGGGAGATACGCAGTATTTT | CASSFNFLPSGDTQYF
12 | NA | NA | TRBJ1-1 | TRBV19 | TGTGCCAGTAAACAGAAGGCAACTGAAGCTTTCTTT | CASKQKATEAFF
12 | NA | few | TRBJ1-2 | TRBV29-1 | TGCAGCGTTGAGGGGCAGGGAGGCGGCTACACCTTC | CSVEGQGGGYTF
17 | TRBD2 | once | TRBJ2-2 | TRBV4-2 | TGTGCCAGCAGCCAAGACGGCGCGGGAGTGGGGACCGGGGAGCTGTTTTTT | CASSQDGAGVGTGELFF